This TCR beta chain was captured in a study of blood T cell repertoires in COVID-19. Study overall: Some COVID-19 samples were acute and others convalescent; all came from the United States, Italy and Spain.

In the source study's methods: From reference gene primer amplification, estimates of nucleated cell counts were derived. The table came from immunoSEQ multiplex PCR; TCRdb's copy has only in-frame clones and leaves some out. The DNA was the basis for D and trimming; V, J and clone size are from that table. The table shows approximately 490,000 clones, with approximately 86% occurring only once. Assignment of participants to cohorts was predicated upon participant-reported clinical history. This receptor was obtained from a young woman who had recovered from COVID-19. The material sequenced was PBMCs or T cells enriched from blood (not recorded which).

CDR3 residues: CASSYVRRGTEAFF. In nucleotides, the CDR3 is TGTGCCAGCAGTTACGTACGTCGGGGCACTGAAGCTTTCTTT. The chain recombines TRBV6-5 with TRBJ1-1; D unclear. The CDR3 runs to 14 residues. Trimming removed 2 bases at V and 4 bases at J, with 11 bases between. Germline V gene sequence: CDR1 MNHEY, CDR2 SVGAGI.